The 18 T cell receptor beta chains below come from one sample, sequenced in a study of cytomegalovirus exposure and HLA in healthy donors. The repertoire was sequenced with immunoSEQ multiplex PCR; TCRdb's copy has only in-frame clones and lacks some. The sample shows 200,000 to 250,000 clones, approximately 83% of them seen only once. Sequencing used PBMCs. The source is a woman aged 25 to 39 in good health and CMV-seropositive.

The chain's CDR3 is CASNRGFGYGYTF. As DNA, the CDR3 is TGTGCCAGCAACAGGGGGTTTGGCTATGGCTACACCTTC. The chain joins TRBV5-4 to TRBJ1-2, with 8 bases lining up with TRBD1. CDR1 is SGHNT and CDR2 is YYREEE in the germline V gene (reference sequence). The CDR3 is made up of 13 amino acids. Trimming took 6 bases from V and 4 from J; bases not matched to a gene: 5.

The rearrangement uses TRBV6-1 and TRBJ2-3; no clear D. The CDR3 has 14 residues. Germline V CDR1 and CDR2: MNHNS, SASEGT. V shed 4 bases and J shed 4 bases, with 12 bases lying between them. CDR3 loop: CASSGGPSPDTQYF. CDR3 sequence (DNA): TGTGCCAGCAGTGGTGGGCCTTCCCCAGATACGCAGTATTTT.

The rearrangement links TRBV20-1 to TRBJ2-4; no firm D call. Germline CDR1 is DFQATT and CDR2 is SNEGSKA (reference sequence). V lost 6 bases to trimming and J lost 7 bases, with 10 bases between them. The CDR3 extends over 11 amino acids. The CDR3 region is CSAPIGNIQYF. CDR3 nucleotide sequence: TGCAGTGCCCCAATCGGGAACATTCAGTACTTC.

The chain joins TRBV27 to TRBJ2-1, with 10 bases lining up with TRBD1. The V and J ends lost 3 bases and 4 bases, in that order; junction bases with no gene match: 6. CDR1 and CDR2 from the germline V gene are MNHEY and SMNVEV (reference sequence). The CDR3 sequence is 16 residues long. Written as DNA, the CDR3 is TGTGCCAGCAGTTTGTCTGCGGGACAGGGGTACAATGAGCAGTTCTTC. Its protein product is CASSLSAGQGYNEQFF.

The gene calls are TRBV6-5 and TRBJ1-1; D ambiguous. This CDR3 spans 15 amino acids. Looked up from germline, CDR1 is MNHEY and CDR2 is SVGAGI. With 9 bases removed from V and 0 bases from J, the gap between germline ends came to 17 bases. CDR3 residues: CASSLRASMNTEAFF. The CDR3 DNA reads as TGTGCCAGTTCTCTGAGAGCGAGTATGAACACTGAAGCTTTCTTT.

The chain employs TRBV7-6 and TRBJ2-7; TRBD1 might be the D (5 bases). The length of the CDR3 is 13 residues. Trimming shortened V by 0 bases and J by 11 bases, and 14 bases separated the two germline ends. CDR1 SGHVS and CDR2 FNYEAQ come from the germline V gene. CDR3 bases: TGTGCCAGCAGCTTAGCAGCGCAGGGCAAGGAGTACTTC. It translates to CASSLAAQGKEYF.

The genes are TRBV4-1 and TRBJ2-1; unclear D gene. The CDR3 length is 15 residues. V was clipped by 2 bases and J by 7 bases, with 15 bases between them. The germline V gene encodes CDR1 MGHRA and CDR2 YSYEKL. CDR3 sequence reads: CASSQPGSRDNEQFF. CDR3 sequence (DNA): TGCGCCAGCAGCCAACCGGGCTCCCGAGATAATGAGCAGTTCTTC.

The gene calls are TRBV5-6 and TRBJ2-3, with D unresolved. This CDR3 region has 14 residues. Germline CDR1 SGHDT, CDR2 YYEEEE. The V end lost 1 base, the J end lost 4 bases, and 10 bases lay between the germline ends. DNA for the CDR3: TGTGCCAGCAGCTTGTCCCCGGGTTCAGATACGCAGTATTTT. The encoded protein is CASSLSPGSDTQYF.

The gene calls are TRBV30 and TRBJ2-5, with 7 bases matching TRBD1. The CDR3 has 16 residues. Germline values: CDR1 GTSNPN, CDR2 SVGIG (reference sequence). With 1 base clipped from V and 4 bases from J, the junction kept 12 bases outside the gene matches. This CDR3 reads CAWSEGPGQNRETQYF. CDR3 nucleotides: TGTGCCTGGAGTGAGGGACCGGGACAGAATAGAGAGACCCAGTACTTC.

J is TRBJ2-3 and V is TRBV19; D is undetermined. The CDR3 extends over 13 amino acids. CDR1 is LNHDA and CDR2 is SQIVND in the germline V gene (reference sequence). V dropped 8 bases and J dropped 0 bases, with 9 bases sitting between them. This chain's CDR3 is CASRLTSTDTQYF. The CDR3 DNA reads TGTGCCAGTCGCTTAACGAGCACAGATACGCAGTATTTT.

The chain employs TRBV2 and TRBJ2-7, with TRBD2 matching over 9 bases. The trim removed 0 bases at V and 2 bases at J, leaving 5 bases unmatched. The CDR3 is 16 amino acids. Per the germline V gene, CDR1 is SNHLY and CDR2 is FYNNEI. CDR3 bases: TGTGCCAGCAGTGAAGCGGGGCTAGCGGGAACCTACGAGCAGTACTTC. Translated, it gives CASSEAGLAGTYEQYF.

On this clone itself: This CDR3 is also generated by other DNA sequences in the sample. This sequence joins TRBV5-1 and TRBJ2-3; tentatively, D is TRBD1 (6 bases). The V end lost 4 bases, the J end lost 2 bases, and 8 bases lay between the germline ends. Germline lookup yields CDR1 SGHRS and CDR2 YFSETQ. This CDR3 region has 13 residues. The CDR3, as DNA: TGCGCCAGCAGCCGGGACACCACAGATACGCAGTATTTT. Its protein is CASSRDTTDTQYF.

The chain recombines TRBV11-2 with TRBJ1-2, with TRBD1 matching 9 bases. Germline values: CDR1 SGHAT, CDR2 FQNNGV. V trimming: 5 bases; J trimming: 5 bases; junction bases outside the gene matches: 9. This CDR3 is built from 15 residues. The CDR3 coding sequence is TGTGCCAGCAGCCGCACAGGGGGCGGGCGATATGGCTACACCTTC. Translating gives CASSRTGGGRYGYTF.

Only one count was recorded for this clone. At one end the junction does not follow the germline gene, possibly because of a read error. The chain carries TRBV18 and TRBJ2-7; weak D call: TRBD1 (6 bases). CDR1 and CDR2 (germline): KGHSH, LQKENI. The CDR3 sequence is 12 residues long. CDR3 protein: CASSPRGHGVHF. CDR3 DNA sequence: TGTGCCAGCTCACCACGGGGGCACGGGGTACACTTC. The whole variable domain, remainder taken from reference TRBV18 and TRBJ2-7, is NAGVMQNPRHLVRRRGQEARLRCSPMKGHSHVYWYRQLPEEGLKFMVYLQKENIIDESGMPKERFSAEFPKEGPSILRIQQVVRGDSAAYFCASSPRGHGVHFGPGTRLTVT.

The J gene is TRBJ1-1, the V gene TRBV19; TRBD1 might be the D (5 bases). CDR1 is LNHDA and CDR2 is SQIVND in the germline V gene (reference sequence). Trimming shortened V by 4 bases and J by 5 bases, and 14 bases separated the two germline ends. This CDR3 is 14 amino acids long. The CDR3 protein is CASSKSGVGTEAFF. CDR3 coding DNA: TGTGCCAGTAGTAAATCGGGGGTTGGGACTGAAGCTTTCTTT.

This rearrangement joins TRBV27 to TRBJ2-1; D is unclear. Trimming took off 3 bases at V and 1 base at J, with 4 bases between the two ends. Germline V gene data show CDR1 as MNHEY and CDR2 as SMNVEV (reference sequence). The CDR3 spans 13 residues. CDR3 sequence: CASSFQSYNEQFF. CDR3 in DNA: TGTGCCAGCAGTTTCCAATCCTACAATGAGCAGTTCTTC.

This chain joins TRBV9 and TRBJ2-3; D is ambiguous. CDR3 length: 14 amino acids. CDR1 is SGDLS, CDR2 YYNGEE, per germline. Trimming removed 0 bases at V and 0 bases at J, with 5 bases between. Here the CDR3 reads CASSVGGSTDTQYF. DNA of the CDR3: TGTGCCAGCAGCGTAGGCGGCAGCACAGATACGCAGTATTTT.

V gene TRBV19 combines with J gene TRBJ1-1; D perhaps matches TRBD1 (6 bases). The germline CDR1 and CDR2 sequences are LNHDA and SQIVND (reference sequence). V dropped 5 bases and J dropped 5 bases, with 21 bases sitting between them. The CDR3 runs 16 residues. The CDR3 DNA reads as TGTGCCAGTAGTCCCGGGACACTTGGGGCATGGACTGAAGCTTTCTTT. Protein product: CASSPGTLGAWTEAFF.